This T cell receptor (beta chain) was sequenced during a study of cytomegalovirus exposure and HLA in healthy donors. Whole-study results and caveats: Researchers left out some V segments, among them TRBV6-2 and TRBV6-3, as indistinguishable. As was reported, the classifier diagnosed cytomegalovirus status with high specificity and sensitivity. V- and J-gene trimming of TCR beta was linked (in a later analysis) to a missense DCLRE1C variant.

The PCR used 60 Vbeta and 13 Jbeta primers. Clones were read by immunoSEQ multiplex PCR, and TCRdb kept only the in-frame ones, dropping some. In the table there are some 150,000 clones, more than 70% of which are singletons. Concerning this clone: What it recognizes is unknown.

CDR3 length: 16 residues. CDR1 is SGHAT and CDR2 is FQNNGV in the germline V gene. Trimming took 4 bases from V and 5 from J; bases not matched to a gene: 9. The J gene is TRBJ2-5, the V gene TRBV11-2; 11 bases map to TRBD2. Material for sequencing was PBMCs. This sequence was found in a male donor in good health and CMV-seronegative. The CDR3 spells CASSSLAGGPRETQYF. CDR3 DNA: TGTGCCAGCAGCTCTTTAGCGGGGGGGCCTCGGGAGACCCAGTACTTC.